The following is a T cell receptor beta chain sequence with its context. CDR1 and CDR2 from the germline V gene are LGHNA and YSLEER. There are 16 residues in the CDR3. V lost 4 bases, J lost 6 bases, and 19 bases lay in between. This entry belongs to a study of T cell changes during pregnancy in multiple sclerosis. TCRdb keeps only in-frame clones here, not all; method: immunoSEQ multiplex PCR. The sample yields fewer than 85,000 clones, 85% to 95% seen once. The sample was peripheral blood, taken before pregnancy. The receptor comes from a female donor with multiple sclerosis, enrolled in a pregnancy study. The chain uses TRBV4-3 and TRBJ1-5; D is ambiguous. CDR3 sequence: CASSPNLGERGQPQHF. The DNA for the CDR3 is TGCGCCAGCAGCCCTAACCTCGGGGAACGAGGTCAGCCCCAGCATTTT.